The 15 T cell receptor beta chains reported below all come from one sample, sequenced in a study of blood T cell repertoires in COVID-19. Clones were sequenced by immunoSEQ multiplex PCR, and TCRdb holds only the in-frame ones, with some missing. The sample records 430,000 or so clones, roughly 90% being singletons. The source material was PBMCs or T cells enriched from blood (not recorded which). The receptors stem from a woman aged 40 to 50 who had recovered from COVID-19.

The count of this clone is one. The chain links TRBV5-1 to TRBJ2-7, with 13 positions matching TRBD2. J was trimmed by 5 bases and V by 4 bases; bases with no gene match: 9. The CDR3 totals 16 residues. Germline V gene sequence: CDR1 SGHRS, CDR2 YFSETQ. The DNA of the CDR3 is TGCGCCAGCAGCGGCGCCGGGACTAGCGGGGTAAACGAGCAGTACTTC. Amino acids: CASSGAGTSGVNEQYF.

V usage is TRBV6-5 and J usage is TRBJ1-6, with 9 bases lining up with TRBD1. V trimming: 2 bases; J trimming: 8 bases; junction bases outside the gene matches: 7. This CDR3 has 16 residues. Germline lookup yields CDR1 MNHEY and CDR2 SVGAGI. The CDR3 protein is CASSYATRDRDSPLHF. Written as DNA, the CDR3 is TGTGCCAGCAGTTACGCGACCCGGGACAGGGATTCACCCCTCCACTTT.

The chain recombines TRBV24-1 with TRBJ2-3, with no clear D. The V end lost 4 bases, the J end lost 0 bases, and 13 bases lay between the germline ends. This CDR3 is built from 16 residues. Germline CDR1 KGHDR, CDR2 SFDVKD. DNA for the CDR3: TGTGCCACCAGTGACAACAGAGAGTCTAGCACAGATACGCAGTATTTT. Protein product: CATSDNRESSTDTQYF.

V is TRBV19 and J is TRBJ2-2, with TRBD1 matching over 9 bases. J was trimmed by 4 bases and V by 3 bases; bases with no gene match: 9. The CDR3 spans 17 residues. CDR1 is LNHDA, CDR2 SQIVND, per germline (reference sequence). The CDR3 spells CASSIIGTGLVTGELFF. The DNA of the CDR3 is TGTGCCAGTAGTATCATCGGGACAGGGTTGGTCACCGGGGAGCTGTTTTTT.

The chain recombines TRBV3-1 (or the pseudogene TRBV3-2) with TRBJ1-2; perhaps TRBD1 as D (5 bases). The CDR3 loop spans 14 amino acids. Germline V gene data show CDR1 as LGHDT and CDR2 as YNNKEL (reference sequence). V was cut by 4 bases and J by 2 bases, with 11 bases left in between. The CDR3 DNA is TGTGCCAGCAGCCTGCCAGGGATCAACTATGGCTACACCTTC. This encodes CASSLPGINYGYTF.

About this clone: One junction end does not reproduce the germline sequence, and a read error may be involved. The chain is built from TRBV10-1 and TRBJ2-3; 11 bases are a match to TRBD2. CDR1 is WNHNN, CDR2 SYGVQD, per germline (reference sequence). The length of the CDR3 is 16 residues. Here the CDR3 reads CASSQFTSGSTHTQYF. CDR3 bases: TGCGCCAGCAGCCAATTTACTAGCGGGAGCACACATACGCAGTATTTT.

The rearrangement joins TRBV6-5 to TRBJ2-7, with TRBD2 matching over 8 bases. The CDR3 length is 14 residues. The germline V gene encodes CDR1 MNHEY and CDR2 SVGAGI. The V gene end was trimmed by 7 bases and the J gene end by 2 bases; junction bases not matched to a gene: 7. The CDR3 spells CASTRAGRAYEQYF. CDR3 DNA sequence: TGTGCCAGCACTAGAGCCGGGAGGGCCTACGAGCAGTACTTC.

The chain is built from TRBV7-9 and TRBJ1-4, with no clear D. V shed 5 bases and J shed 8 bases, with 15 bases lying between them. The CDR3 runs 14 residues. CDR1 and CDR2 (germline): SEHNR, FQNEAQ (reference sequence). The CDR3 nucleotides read TGTGCCAGCAGCCCAGCCGGGGATGTGGAAAAACTGTTTTTT. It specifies CASSPAGDVEKLFF. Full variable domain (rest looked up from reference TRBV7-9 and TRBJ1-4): DTGVSQNPRHKITKRGQNVTFRCDPISEHNRLYWYRQTLGQGPEFLTYFQNEAQLEKSRLLSDRFSAERPKGSFSTLEIQRTEQGDSAMYLCASSPAGDVEKLFFGSGTQLSVL.

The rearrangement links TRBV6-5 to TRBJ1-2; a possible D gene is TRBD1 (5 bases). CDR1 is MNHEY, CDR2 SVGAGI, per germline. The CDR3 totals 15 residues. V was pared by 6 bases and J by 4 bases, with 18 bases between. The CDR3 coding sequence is TGTGCCAGCAGACCCCAAGGGGCAAGAAGCTATGGCTACACCTTC. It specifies CASRPQGARSYGYTF.

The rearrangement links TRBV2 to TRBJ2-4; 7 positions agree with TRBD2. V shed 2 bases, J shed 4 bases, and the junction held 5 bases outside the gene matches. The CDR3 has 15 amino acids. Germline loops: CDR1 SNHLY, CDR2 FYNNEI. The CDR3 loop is CASSELAETKNIQYF. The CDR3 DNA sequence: TGTGCCAGCAGTGAACTAGCGGAGACTAAAAACATTCAGTACTTC.

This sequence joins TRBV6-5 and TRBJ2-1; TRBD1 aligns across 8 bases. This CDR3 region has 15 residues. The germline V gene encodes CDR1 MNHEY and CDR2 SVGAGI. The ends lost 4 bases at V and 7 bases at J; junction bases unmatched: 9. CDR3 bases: TGTGCCAGCAGTTTCTCTCCTAGACAGGGGAATGAGCAGTTCTTC. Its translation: CASSFSPRQGNEQFF.

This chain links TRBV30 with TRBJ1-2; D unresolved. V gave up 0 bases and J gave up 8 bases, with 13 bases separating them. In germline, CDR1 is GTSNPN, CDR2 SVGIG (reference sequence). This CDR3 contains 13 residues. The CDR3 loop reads CAWSVLAEKGYTF. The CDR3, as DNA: TGTGCCTGGAGTGTATTAGCCGAGAAAGGCTACACCTTC.

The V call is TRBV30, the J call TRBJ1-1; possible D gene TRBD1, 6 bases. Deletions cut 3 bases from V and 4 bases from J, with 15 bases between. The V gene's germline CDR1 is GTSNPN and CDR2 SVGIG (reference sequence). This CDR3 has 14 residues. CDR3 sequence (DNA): TGTGCCTGGAGCGCAGGGGTGACCGGCACTGAAGCTTTCTTT. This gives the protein CAWSAGVTGTEAFF.

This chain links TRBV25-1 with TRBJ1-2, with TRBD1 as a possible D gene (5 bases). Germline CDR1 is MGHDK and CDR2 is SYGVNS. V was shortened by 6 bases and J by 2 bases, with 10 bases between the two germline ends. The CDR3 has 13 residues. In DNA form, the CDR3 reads TGTGCCAGCAGGGCGACAGAAAACTATGGCTACACCTTC. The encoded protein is CASRATENYGYTF.

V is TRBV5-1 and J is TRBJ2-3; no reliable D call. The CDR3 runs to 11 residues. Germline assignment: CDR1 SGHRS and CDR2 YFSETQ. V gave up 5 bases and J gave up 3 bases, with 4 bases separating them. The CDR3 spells CASSITDTQYF. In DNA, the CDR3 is TGCGCCAGCAGTATAACAGATACGCAGTATTTT.